The source of this T cell receptor (beta chain) is a study of blood T cell repertoires in COVID-19. The overall study: Acute and convalescent COVID-19 specimens originated in the United States, Italy and Spain. The analysed material was cDNA or gDNA that came from T cells, B-cell-depleted T cells, or PBMCs.

The CDR3 has 11 amino acids. The ends were cut back, 9 bases at V and 7 bases at J, with 13 bases in the middle. A note on this clone: This CDR3 is also generated by other DNA sequences in the sample.

In the original analysis: Nucleated cell number was recorded as an estimate derived from reference gene primer amplification. TCRdb's table, derived via immunoSEQ multiplex PCR, lists solely in-frame clones and lacks some. The V and J calls and the clone size are those of that table, but D and trimming were determined from the DNA. This table has 150,000 or so clones, roughly 88% appearing once. Sequencing was carried out using peripheral blood. The TCR was taken from a man aged 18-30 years with acute or convalescent COVID-19. This chain joins TRBV12-3 or TRBV12-4 and TRBJ2-7; perhaps TRBD2 as D (7 bases). CDR3 sequence: CASRRGGEQYF. CDR3 bases: TGTGCCAGTAGGAGGGGGGGGGAGCAGTACTTC.